This is a list of T cell receptor beta chains from one sample in a study of CD8 T cells in Susac syndrome. TCRdb independently ran MiXCR on the immunoSEQ multiplex PCR reads; one entry per CDR3 protein. The sample records fewer than 300,000 distinct CDR3 sequences, approximately 81% being singletons. Sequenced input: CD8+ T cells from PBMCs. Every receptor here comes from a human donor with multiple sclerosis. Each CDR3 is given with its conserved first and last residue. A D gene is named only where the DNA matches it firmly. Rows may omit the clone size; those that give it use once, few, many or a size class.

-	-	TRBV27	TRBJ2-7	TGTGCCAGCAGCTTGGAAAGGAGATCCGAGCAGTACTTC	CASSLERRSEQYF
few	TRBD1	TRBV7-3	TRBJ1-1	TGTGCCAGCAGCCGAGGACAGGGCAGGGAAGCTTTCTTT	CASSRGQGREAFF
-	TRBD2	TRBV7-8	TRBJ2-7	TGTGCCAGCAGCTTAGGCCTTTATGGTAGCGGGAGTACCTACGAGCAGTACTTC	CASSLGLYGSGSTYEQYF
-	-	TRBV5-1	TRBJ1-4	TGCGCCAGCAGCTTGGCCGCGGGGACGGAATATAATGAAAAACTGTTTTTT	CASSLAAGTEYNEKLFF
-	TRBD2	TRBV7-9	TRBJ2-3	TGTGCCAGCAGCTTAGAGTGGCGGGGGAGGTATACGCAGTATTTT	CASSLEWRGRYTQYF
-	TRBD2	TRBV11-2	TRBJ2-1	TGTGCCAGCAGCCGACTAGCGGGACCTTCCTACAATGAGCAGTTCTTC	CASSRLAGPSYNEQFF
-	TRBD1	TRBV9	TRBJ1-3	TGTGCCAGCAGTGGACAGGGGAACACCATATATTTT	CASSGQGNTIYF
-	-	TRBV4-2	TRBJ1-1	TGTGCCAGCAGCCAAGATCCCTGGGGAGAGAACACTGAAGCTTTCTTT	CASSQDPWGENTEAFF
-	-	TRBV6-2/TRBV6-3	TRBJ1-1	TGTGCCAGCAGTTACGGGGGGAACACTGAAGCTTTCTTT	CASSYGGNTEAFF
-	-	TRBV7-6	TRBJ2-7	TGTGCCAGCAGCTTTCGAGACTTTCACGAGCAGTACTTC	CASSFRDFHEQYF
-	-	TRBV10-2	TRBJ2-1	TGCGCCAGCAGTGAAAACTACAATGAGCAGTTCTTC	CASSENYNEQFF
-	TRBD1	TRBV6-5	TRBJ2-1	TGTGCCAGCAGTGTTGACTTCCAGGGGGTTGAGCAGTTCTTC	CASSVDFQGVEQFF
-	-	TRBV7-9	TRBJ1-1	TGTGCCAGCAGCTTACCCGCTGGGCCCACTGAAGCTTTCTTT	CASSLPAGPTEAFF
-	-	TRBV14	TRBJ2-3	TGTGCCAGCAGCCAAGTTCCCGGAGTACGACCCGATACGCAGTATTTT	CASSQVPGVRPDTQYF
once	-	TRBV6-5	TRBJ2-7	TGTGCCAGCAGTTGGGGACAACGTTACGAGCAGTACTTC	CASSWGQRYEQYF
-	-	TRBV7-9	TRBJ2-1	TGTGCCAGCAGGGGAGGAGCGGTGGGGGCCGCACTGAGGGACAATGAGCAGTTCTTC	CASRGGAVGAALRDNEQFF
-	-	TRBV29-1	TRBJ2-1	TGCAGCGTGGGAGCTAACAATGAGCAGTTCTTC	CSVGANNEQFF
-	-	TRBV23-1	TRBJ1-2	TGCGCCAGCAGTCAATCGGAGGTAAGTGGCTACACCTTC	CASSQSEVSGYTF
-	-	TRBV27	TRBJ2-1	TGTGCCAGCAGTTTCAGGGCCTCGGGGAATGAGCAGTTCTTC	CASSFRASGNEQFF
-	-	TRBV9	TRBJ1-2	TGTGCCAGCAGCGCCCCGGGACCCTTCTATGGCTACACCTTC	CASSAPGPFYGYTF
-	TRBD1	TRBV28	TRBJ2-3	TGTGCCAGCAGTATTGGACAGGGAAACTTAGATACGCAGTATTTT	CASSIGQGNLDTQYF
-	TRBD1	TRBV6-1	TRBJ2-7	TGTGCCAGCACCCTCGGACAGGGCTCCTACGAGCAGTACTTC	CASTLGQGSYEQYF
-	-	TRBV7-9	TRBJ2-6	TGTGCCAGCAGCTCAGGACGGATCTCTGGGGCCAACGTCCTGACTTTC	CASSSGRISGANVLTF
once	TRBD1	TRBV28	TRBJ2-7	TGTGCCAGCAGTTCTATCGACCTGGGACAGTTTAACTACGAGCAGTACTTC	CASSSIDLGQFNYEQYF
-	TRBD1	TRBV4-1	TRBJ2-1	TGCGCCAGCAGCCAAGTTCGCGGACAGGGGCACAATGAGCAGTTCTTC	CASSQVRGQGHNEQFF
-	-	TRBV29-1	TRBJ2-7	TGCAGCGCCATGGGGGGACAGTCCTACGAGCAGTACTTC	CSAMGGQSYEQYF
-	TRBD1	TRBV4-1	TRBJ2-3	TGCGCCAGCAGCCCAGACAGGGTCGGGGATACGCAGTATTTT	CASSPDRVGDTQYF
few	TRBD2	TRBV4-1	TRBJ2-7	TGCGCCAGCAGCCAAGATCGGAGCGGGAGGACTTACGAGCAGTACTTC	CASSQDRSGRTYEQYF
-	TRBD2	TRBV10-2	TRBJ2-7	TGCGCCAGCAGTGAGTTCCTCGGGCGGGGAGCGGGAAGCGAGCAGTACTTC	CASSEFLGRGAGSEQYF
once	-	TRBV28	TRBJ2-7	TGTGCCAGCAGTCCCGATTGGGAAGGCGGCGAGCAGTACTTC	CASSPDWEGGEQYF
-	-	TRBV7-2	TRBJ2-3	TGTGCCAGCAGCTTAGGAGCCTTAGGGAGTAGTGAAGATACGCAGTATTTT	CASSLGALGSSEDTQYF
-	TRBD2	TRBV28	TRBJ2-5	TGTGCCAGCAGTGCCGGGACTAGCGGGACACAAGAGACCCAGTACTTC	CASSAGTSGTQETQYF
-	-	TRBV27	TRBJ1-2	TGTGCCAGCAGTCCATCGTGGGGGGGTACTAACTATGGCTACACCTTC	CASSPSWGGTNYGYTF